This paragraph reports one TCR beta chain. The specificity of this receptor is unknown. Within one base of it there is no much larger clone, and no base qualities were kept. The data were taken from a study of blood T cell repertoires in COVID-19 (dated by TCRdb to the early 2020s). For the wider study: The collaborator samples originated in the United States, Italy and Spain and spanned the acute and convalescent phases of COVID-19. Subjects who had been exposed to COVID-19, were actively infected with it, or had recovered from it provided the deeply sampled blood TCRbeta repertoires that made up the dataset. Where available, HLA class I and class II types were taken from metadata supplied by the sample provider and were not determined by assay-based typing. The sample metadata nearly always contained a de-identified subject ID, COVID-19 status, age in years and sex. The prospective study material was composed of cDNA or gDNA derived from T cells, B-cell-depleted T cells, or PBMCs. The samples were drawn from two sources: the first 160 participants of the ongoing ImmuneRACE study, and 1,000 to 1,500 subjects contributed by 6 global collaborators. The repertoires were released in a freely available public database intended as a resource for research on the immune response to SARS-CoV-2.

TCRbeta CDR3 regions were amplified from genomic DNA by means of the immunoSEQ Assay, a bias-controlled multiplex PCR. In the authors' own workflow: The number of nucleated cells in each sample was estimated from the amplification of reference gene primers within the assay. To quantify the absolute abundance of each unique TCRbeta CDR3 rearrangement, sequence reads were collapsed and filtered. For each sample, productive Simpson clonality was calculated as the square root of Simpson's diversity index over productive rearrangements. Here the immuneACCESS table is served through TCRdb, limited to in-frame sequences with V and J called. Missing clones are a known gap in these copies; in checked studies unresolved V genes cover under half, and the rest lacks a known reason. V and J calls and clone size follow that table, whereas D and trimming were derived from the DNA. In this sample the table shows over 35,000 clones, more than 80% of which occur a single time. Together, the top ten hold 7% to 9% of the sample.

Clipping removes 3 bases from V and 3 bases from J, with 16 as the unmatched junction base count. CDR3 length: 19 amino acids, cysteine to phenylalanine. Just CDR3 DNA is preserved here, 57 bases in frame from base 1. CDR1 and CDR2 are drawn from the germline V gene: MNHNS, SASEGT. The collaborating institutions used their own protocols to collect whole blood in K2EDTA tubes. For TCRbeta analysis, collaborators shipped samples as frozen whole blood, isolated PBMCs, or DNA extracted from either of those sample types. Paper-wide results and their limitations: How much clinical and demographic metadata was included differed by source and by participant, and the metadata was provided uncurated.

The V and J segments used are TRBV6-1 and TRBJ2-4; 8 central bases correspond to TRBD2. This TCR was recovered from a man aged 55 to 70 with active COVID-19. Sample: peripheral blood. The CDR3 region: CASSEPGTSFVSDKNIQYF. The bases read TGTGCCAGCAGTGAGCCCGGGACTAGTTTTGTGAGTGACAAAAACATTCAGTACTTC.